A selection of T cell receptor beta chains follows, all from one sample in a study of control samples from healthy donors and cancer patients. Profiling relied on immunoSEQ multiplex PCR, and the TCRdb table lists in-frame clones only, not all of them. Here the sample spans 40,000 or so clones, about 91% being singletons. Sample: PBMCs. These receptors originate from a woman aged 40 to 50 with head and neck cancer. The conserved cysteine and the conserved F or W are not part of the CDR3 here.

J | V | CDR3
TRBJ2-3 | TRBV6-6 | ASSDLTDTQY
TRBJ2-2 | TRBV6-4 | ASSDSYTGELF
TRBJ1-1 | TRBV10-1 | ASRLRQGENTEAF
TRBJ2-6 | TRBV5-1 | ASSLRGPGANVLT
TRBJ2-3 | TRBV19 | ASSIGLSTDTQY
TRBJ1-4 | TRBV6-5 | ASTPAPREKLF
TRBJ1-3 | TRBV6-1 | ASSAFLGVSGNTIY
TRBJ1-2 | TRBV28 | ASSLSRGSYGYT
TRBJ1-3 | TRBV28 | ASSSRDTIY
TRBJ2-7 | TRBV28 | ASRQGTSGTYEQY
TRBJ1-5 | TRBV2 | ASRSGTNSNQPQH
TRBJ2-7 | TRBV7-2 | ASSLARSSYEQY
TRBJ1-1 | TRBV18 | ASSPTGERTEAF
TRBJ1-5 | TRBV3-1/TRBV3-2 | ASSPTGPNQPQH
TRBJ1-3 | TRBV11-2 | ASSLATGSGNTIY
TRBJ1-6 | TRBV6-5 | ASSPGGFLKPLH
TRBJ2-1 | TRBV7-2 | ASSLRYEQF
TRBJ2-3 | TRBV19 | ASSADTDTQY
TRBJ1-1 | TRBV27 | ASLGRNETF
TRBJ1-1 | TRBV7-2 | ASSPTLRRLNTEAF
TRBJ1-2 | TRBV18 | ASSPPAGGFNYGYT
TRBJ1-3 | TRBV4-2 | ASSQDMRGMALSGNTIY
TRBJ2-1 | TRBV30 | AWSPGRDEQF
TRBJ2-3 | TRBV27 | ASSLRGLSTDTQY
TRBJ2-3 | TRBV19 | ASSMSSADTQY
TRBJ2-1 | TRBV10-2 | ASSDPPNEQF
TRBJ1-1 | TRBV6-5 | ASTAGRTNTEAF
TRBJ1-5 | TRBV6-5 | ASSYSRGTGQPQH